This section outlines one T cell receptor (beta chain) sequence together with its context. No antigen is known for it. The junction and the germline gene differ at one end; a read error may be behind it. The data were obtained in a study of blood T cell repertoires in COVID-19 (dated by TCRdb to about 2020). Notes on the research overall: The collaborator samples originated in the United States, Italy and Spain and spanned the acute and convalescent phases of COVID-19. Samples came from the ongoing ImmuneRACE study (first 160 participants) plus 1,254 subjects from 6 global collaborators. The dataset comprised deeply sampled blood TCRbeta repertoires from subjects exposed to, actively infected with, or recovered from COVID-19. HLA class I and class II types, where available, came from metadata supplied by the sample provider rather than from assay-based typing. A de-identified subject ID, COVID-19 status, age in years and sex were almost always included in the sample metadata. A freely available public database, intended as a resource for researchers studying the immune response to SARS-CoV-2, is where the repertoires were released. The material from the prospective study consisted of cDNA or gDNA derived from T cells, B-cell-depleted T cells, or PBMCs. Overall study outcomes, separate from this receptor: The amount of clinical and demographic metadata varied by source and participant and was provided uncurated.

Looking up the germline V gene (reference sequence) yields CDR1 MNHNY and CDR2 SVGAGI. Inclusive of the bounding cysteine and phenylalanine, the CDR3 is 13 residues long. Just the 39-base CDR3 DNA is kept, in frame starting at base 1. TCRbeta CDR3 regions were amplified from genomic DNA by means of the immunoSEQ Assay, a bias-controlled multiplex PCR. Under the source paper's analysis protocol: Nucleated cell counts per sample were estimated from amplification of reference gene primers within the assay. To quantify the absolute abundance of each unique TCRbeta CDR3 rearrangement, sequence reads were collapsed and filtered. Productive Simpson clonality was computed per sample as the square root of Simpson's diversity index over productive rearrangements. TCRdb obtained this table from immuneACCESS and retained in-frame rearrangements with V and J assigned. These tables miss some clones; where compared with another copy, unresolved V genes account for less than half of the shortfall, and the remainder is unexplained. V, J and clone size are those of that table, while D and trimming were read from the DNA. In all, the sample holds 200,000 to 250,000 clones, and 65% to 85% of those were seen once. Under 3.5% of the sample lies in the top ten.

In the prospective study, participants were about 18 to 95 years old, resided in under 30 geographic areas of the United States, and were enrolled through a virtual design. In the prospective study, participants were assigned to cohorts based on the clinical history participants reported in a screening survey and a study questionnaire. Recovered participants in ImmuneRACE Cohort 3 were defined as having two consecutive negative NP/OP PCR tests, clearance from a healthcare professional, or resolution of symptoms. Each participant in the prospective study had whole blood, serum and a nasopharyngeal or oropharyngeal swab collected by mobile phlebotomists. Prospective study participants could optionally give additional blood draws and questionnaires over an approximately 2-month period. Before DNA extraction, blood samples from the prospective study were shipped at room temperature or frozen.

The sequence was obtained from a woman aged 55-69 years who had recovered from COVID-19. The rearranged segments are TRBV6-6 and TRBJ2-3; the D gene cannot be named for sure. Sequences were obtained from PBMCs or T cells enriched from blood (not recorded which). The CDR3 has the sequence CASSNSAVDTQYF. The nucleotide sequence is TGTGCCAGCAGTAACTCGGCAGTAGATACGCAGTATTTT.